The rows below give T cell receptor beta chains drawn from one sample of a study of T cells in Graves' hyperthyroidism and ophthalmopathy. TCRdb passed the multiplex PCR reads through MiXCR, listing each CDR3 protein once. This table holds roughly 200,000 distinct CDR3 sequences, about 17% found once. Input material: blood. The receptors come from a middle-aged man with Graves' hyperthyroidism. CDR3s include the opening cysteine and the closing phenylalanine or tryptophan. A clone size is listed for some rows: how often the clone was seen (once, few, many), or a class if it is expanded.

>TRBV4-3|TRBJ2-7|few
CASSQDWMGQEPYEQYF
>TRBV20-1|TRBJ2-2|few
CSARGGVRWELFF
>TRBV7-8|TRBJ2-7|many
CASSSQGRISYEQYF
>TRBV5-6|TRBJ1-5|many
CASSPGFSNQPQHF
>TRBV7-9|TRBJ2-7|many
CASSLPGQYEQYF
>TRBV20-1|TRBJ1-6|few
CSALRQGNNSPLHF
>TRBV6-2/TRBV6-3|TRBJ2-5|many
CASRNTRGSWETQYF
>TRBV24-1|TRBJ2-5|many
CATSEGTEETQYF
>TRBV15|TRBJ2-1|.
CATSRDWGVEQFF
>TRBV7-8|TRBJ2-1|few
CASSPLGRGNEQFF
>TRBV28|TRBJ2-7|.
CASRGLDSYEQYF
>TRBV9|TRBJ2-1|.
CASSVQGSPYNEQFF
>TRBV10-3|TRBJ1-3|.
CAISESELMKGNTIYF
>TRBV30|TRBJ1-6|many
CAWRTGVNSPLHF
>TRBV11-1|TRBJ2-3|many
CASSLGLDLQYF
>TRBV5-4|TRBJ2-7|.
CASSPRQGGPYEQYF
>TRBV2|TRBJ2-2|many
CASSEVQTGELFF
>TRBV7-3|TRBJ2-1|once
CASHGGAEQFF
>TRBV28|TRBJ2-3|many
CASHRTGVAQYF
>TRBV7-3|TRBJ2-1|.
CASSDGGRNEQFF
>TRBV18|TRBJ1-2|many
CASSPTGDPRYYGYTF
>TRBV6-2/TRBV6-3|TRBJ2-4|many
CASSYPPGSTLAKNIQYF
>TRBV7-2|TRBJ2-3|many
CASSSFLAGGARDTQYF
>TRBV4-2|TRBJ1-2|many
CASSQVQDYGYTF
>TRBV7-9|TRBJ1-1|.
CASSFNGRGAATEAFF
>TRBV6-6|TRBJ2-7|many
CASSYSRDRGYEQYF
>TRBV11-3|TRBJ2-2|many
CASSLGTNTGELFF
>TRBV28|TRBJ2-3|many
CASSLSSLSTDTQYF
>TRBV4-3|TRBJ2-2|.
CASSQEGFSNTGELFF
>TRBV15|TRBJ2-4|many
CATSPGGDIQYF
>TRBV5-5|TRBJ1-5|many
CASSLAGQGHQPQHF
>TRBV7-8|TRBJ1-4|.
CASSSHRGLPEFF
>TRBV20-1|TRBJ1-5|many
CSASAGGSNQPQHF